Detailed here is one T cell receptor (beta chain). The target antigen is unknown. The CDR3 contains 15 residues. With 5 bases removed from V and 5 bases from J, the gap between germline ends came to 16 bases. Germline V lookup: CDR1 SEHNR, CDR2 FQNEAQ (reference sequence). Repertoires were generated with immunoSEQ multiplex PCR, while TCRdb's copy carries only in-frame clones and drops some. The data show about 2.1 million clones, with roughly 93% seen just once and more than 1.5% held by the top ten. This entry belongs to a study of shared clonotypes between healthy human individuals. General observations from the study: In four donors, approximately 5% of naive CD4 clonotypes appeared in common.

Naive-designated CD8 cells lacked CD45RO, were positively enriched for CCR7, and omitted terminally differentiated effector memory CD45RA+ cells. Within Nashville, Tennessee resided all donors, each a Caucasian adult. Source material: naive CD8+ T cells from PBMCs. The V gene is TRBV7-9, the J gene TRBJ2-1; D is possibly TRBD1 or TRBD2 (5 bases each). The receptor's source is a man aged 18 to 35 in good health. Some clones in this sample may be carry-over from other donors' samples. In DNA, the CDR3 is TGTGCCAGCAGCGTTGTCCGGGACCTCCACAATGAGCAGTTCTTC. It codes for CASSVVRDLHNEQFF.